This TCR beta chain came from a study of T cells generated in artificial thymic organoids. Separate semi-nested PCRs amplified TCRalpha and TCRbeta libraries using constant-region reverse primers in TRAC or TRBC. Between about 3 and 550 ng total RNA went into cDNA synthesis. In TCRdb, the 5' RACE reads were re-called with MiXCR into one record per CDR3 protein. The sample includes fewer than 5,500 distinct CDR3 sequences, about 25% seen only once; the top ten take 2.5% to 3%. Organoids aggregated human HSPCs with DLL1-transduced murine MS5 stromal cells. Residual T cells were removed by FACS sorting CD34+CD3- progenitor cells before seeding the organoids. Organoid and thymic CD3+TCRαβ+CD8 single positive cells were FACS sorted. Judged by abundance, this clonotype is medium-sized. Its target is not known. Looked up from germline, CDR1 is MNHEY and CDR2 is SVGAGI. V was cut by 6 bases and J by 1 base, with 19 bases left in between. The CDR3 is 16 amino acids.

This receptor was obtained from a human donor who gave cord blood stem cells for thymic organoid culture, a cardiac surgery patient who gave postnatal thymus, or a blood donor (not recorded which). The chain uses TRBV6-5 and TRBJ2-7; D assignment may be TRBD1 or TRBD2 (5 bases each). Sequenced input: naive CD8+ T cells grown in artificial thymic organoids from cord blood stem and progenitor cells. The subset here: CD3+TCRalphabeta+CD8SP T cells; for blood, CD45RO-CCR7+ naive CD8+ T cells. The DNA for the CDR3 is TGTGCCAGCAGGTTCAGGGCATCTGGGAGTTCCTACGAGCAGTACTTC. It codes for CASRFRASGSSYEQYF.